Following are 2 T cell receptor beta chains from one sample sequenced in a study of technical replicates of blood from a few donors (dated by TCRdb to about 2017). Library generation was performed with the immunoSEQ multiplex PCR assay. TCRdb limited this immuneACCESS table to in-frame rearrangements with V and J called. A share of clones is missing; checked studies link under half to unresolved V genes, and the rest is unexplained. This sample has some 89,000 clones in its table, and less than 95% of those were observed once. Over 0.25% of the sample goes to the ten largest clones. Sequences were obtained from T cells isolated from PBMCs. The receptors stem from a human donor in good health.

CDR3 protein: CASSLVGFSTGRNYGYTF. Here the CDR3 DNA reads TGCGCCAGCAGCTTGGTTGGTTTCTCCACAGGGCGCAACTATGGCTACACCTTC. The V and J genes are TRBV5-1 and TRBJ1-2; tentative D call: TRBD1 (6 bases). Germline assignment: CDR1 SGHRS and CDR2 YFSETQ. The CDR3 contains 18 residues. V was clipped by 0 bases and J by 2 bases, with 20 bases between them.

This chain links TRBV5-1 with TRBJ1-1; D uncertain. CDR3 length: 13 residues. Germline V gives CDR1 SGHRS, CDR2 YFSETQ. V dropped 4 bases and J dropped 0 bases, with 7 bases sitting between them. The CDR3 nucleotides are TGCGCCAGCAGCCCCCTTTTGAACACTGAAGCTTTCTTT. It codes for CASSPLLNTEAFF. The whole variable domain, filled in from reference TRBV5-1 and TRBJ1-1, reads KAGVTQTPRYLIKTRGQQVTLSCSPISGHRSVSWYQQTPGQGLQFLFEYFSETQRNKGNFPGRFSGRQFSNSRSEMNVSTLELGDSALYLCASSPLLNTEAFFGQGTRLTVV.